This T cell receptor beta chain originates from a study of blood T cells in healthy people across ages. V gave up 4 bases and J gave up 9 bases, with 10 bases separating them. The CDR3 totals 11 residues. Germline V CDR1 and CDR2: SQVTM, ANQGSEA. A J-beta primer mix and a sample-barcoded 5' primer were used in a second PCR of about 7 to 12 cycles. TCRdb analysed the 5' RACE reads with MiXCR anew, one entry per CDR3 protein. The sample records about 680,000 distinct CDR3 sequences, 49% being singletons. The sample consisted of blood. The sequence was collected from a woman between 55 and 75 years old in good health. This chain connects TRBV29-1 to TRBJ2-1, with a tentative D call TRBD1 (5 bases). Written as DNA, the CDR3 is TGCAGCGTTGCATCAGGGTTTGAGCAGTTCTTC. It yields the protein CSVASGFEQFF.